This is a list of T cell receptor beta chains from one sample in a study of blood T cell repertoires in COVID-19. Only in-frame clones appear in the TCRdb table, and some are missing; sequencing was by immunoSEQ multiplex PCR. The table lists about 380,000 clones, roughly 90% of them singletons, with about 6.8% in the top ten. The sequenced material came from peripheral blood. These receptors all stem from a young man with active or convalescent COVID-19. CDR3s include the opening cysteine and the closing phenylalanine or tryptophan. A D gene is named only where the DNA matches it firmly.

CASSGARADEAFF	TGTGCCAGCAGCGGAGCGAGGGCAGACGAAGCTTTCTTT	TRBV9	TRBJ1-1	NA
CASNGRKGSDEKLFF	TGTGCCAGCAACGGTCGGAAGGGGTCGGACGAAAAACTGTTTTTT	TRBV21-1	TRBJ1-4	NA
CASTTMAGSIYGYTF	TGTGCCAGCACTACTATGGCGGGGTCCATCTATGGCTACACCTTC	TRBV9	TRBJ1-2	NA
CASTGQRAYEQYF	TGTGCCAGCACGGGACAACGAGCCTACGAGCAGTACTTC	TRBV2	TRBJ2-7	NA
CARSWGRGYYNEQFF	TGTGCCAGAAGCTGGGGGAGGGGATACTACAATGAGCAGTTCTTC	TRBV5-3	TRBJ2-1	TRBD2
CASSEARRDYGYTF	TGTGCCAGCAGTGAAGCGCGCCGAGACTATGGCTACACCTTC	TRBV2	TRBJ1-2	NA
CASSSTGQGVDTQYF	TGTGCCAGCAGCTCCACGGGACAGGGGGTAGATACGCAGTATTTT	TRBV7-3	TRBJ2-3	TRBD1
CASSVAPGQGWTAEAFF	TGTGCCAGCAGCGTCGCACCGGGACAGGGGTGGACCGCGGAAGCTTTCTTT	TRBV5-6	TRBJ1-1	TRBD1
CASSLNIATNEKLFF	TGTGCCAGCAGCTTAAATATTGCAACTAATGAAAAACTGTTTTTT	TRBV7-9	TRBJ1-4	NA
CASSLGQGANYGYTF	TGTGCCAGCAGTTTAGGGCAGGGCGCGAACTATGGCTACACCTTC	TRBV27	TRBJ1-2	NA
CAISVRTSGRRTGELFF	TGTGCCATCAGTGTTCGGACTAGCGGGAGACGCACCGGGGAGCTGTTTTTT	TRBV10-3	TRBJ2-2	TRBD2
CASRLTSTDTQYF	TGTGCCAGCAGGTTAACTAGCACAGATACGCAGTATTTT	TRBV11-3	TRBJ2-3	NA
CASKQVGGTEAFF	TGTGCCAGTAAACAGGTTGGGGGGACTGAAGCTTTCTTT	TRBV19	TRBJ1-1	NA
CASSIKGGYTEAFF	TGTGCCAGTAGTATAAAAGGGGGTTACACTGAAGCTTTCTTT	TRBV19	TRBJ1-1	NA
CASSLSTGGRGYTF	TGTGCCAGCAGTTTGTCAACAGGGGGTAGGGGCTACACCTTC	TRBV28	TRBJ1-2	TRBD1
CASSDLAGGVNEQFF	TGTGCCAGCAGTGACCTAGCGGGGGGGGTAAATGAGCAGTTCTTC	TRBV6-4	TRBJ2-1	TRBD2
CASSLGATGTVATGELFF	TGTGCCAGCAGCTTGGGGGCGACAGGGACGGTAGCAACCGGGGAGCTGTTTTTT	TRBV5-6	TRBJ2-2	TRBD1
CASSRLRGYEQYF	TGTGCCAGCTCACGGCTTCGGGGCTACGAGCAGTACTTC	TRBV18	TRBJ2-7	NA
CATSESDRGPMNTEAFF	TGTGCCACCAGTGAATCGGACAGGGGGCCCATGAACACTGAAGCTTTCTTT	TRBV24-1	TRBJ1-1	TRBD1
CASRPELGEGDGYTF	TGTGCCAGCAGACCCGAGTTAGGCGAGGGGGACGGCTACACCTTC	TRBV6-5	TRBJ1-2	NA
CASSLAGTGNEKLFF	TGTGCCAGCAGCTTAGCCGGGACAGGGAATGAAAAACTGTTTTTT	TRBV6-5	TRBJ1-4	TRBD1
CAWKFWSSTEAFF	TGTGCCTGGAAGTTTTGGTCTAGCACTGAAGCTTTCTTT	TRBV30	TRBJ1-1	NA